One and the same sample provided the 32 T cell receptor beta chains below, sequenced in a study of PD-1 blockade in classical Hodgkin lymphoma. Clones were read by immunoSEQ multiplex PCR, and TCRdb kept only the in-frame ones, dropping some. The sample shows 40,000 to 45,000 clones, roughly 69% of them seen only once. The time point is: cycle 4 day 1 (C4D1), after less than 7 weeks of nivolumab. Patients all relapsed after autologous stem cell transplantation, and there was variation in brentuximab vedotin exposure. The material sequenced was peripheral blood mononuclear cells (PBMCs), taken before the fourth cycle of nivolumab. These receptors came from a human donor with classical Hodgkin lymphoma.

This rearrangement joins TRBV30 to TRBJ1-6; 7 bases align to TRBD1. Germline-derived CDR1 and CDR2 are GTSNPN and SVGIG (reference sequence). J lost 3 bases, V lost 7 bases, and 3 bases had no gene match. CDR3 size: 13 residues. The CDR3: CAFTGDYNSPLHF. The CDR3 DNA reads as TGTGCCTTCACAGGGGACTATAATTCACCCCTCCACTTT.

This clone was counted only a few times. This sequence joins TRBV18 and TRBJ1-1; D is unresolved. The CDR3 sequence is 17 residues long. V shed 3 bases and J shed 1 base, with 18 bases lying between them. CDR1 is KGHSH, CDR2 LQKENI, per germline. In DNA form, the CDR3 reads TGTGCCAGCTCACCGCTGTCAGTGGTACATACGAACACTGAAGCTTTCTTT. It translates to CASSPLSVVHTNTEAFF. The complete variable domain, with remaining parts taken from reference TRBV18 and TRBJ1-1, reads NAGVMQNPRHLVRRRGQEARLRCSPMKGHSHVYWYRQLPEEGLKFMVYLQKENIIDESGMPKERFSAEFPKEGPSILRIQQVVRGDSAAYFCASSPLSVVHTNTEAFFGQGTRLTVV.

This clone was seen only once. The V and J genes are TRBV11-2 and TRBJ2-6; D might be TRBD1 (5 bases). The CDR3 has 18 residues. V dropped 2 bases and J dropped 4 bases, with 18 bases sitting between them. Germline CDR1 and CDR2: SGHAT and FQNNGV. DNA for the CDR3: TGTGCCAGCAGCTTATCCCCTACGACAGCCGCCGGGGCCAACGTCCTGACTTTC. Its translation: CASSLSPTTAAGANVLTF.

The chain has TRBV7-2 and TRBJ1-3; no firm D call. V was pared by 1 base and J by 3 bases, with 10 bases between. Germline V gene lookup returns CDR1 SGHTA and CDR2 FQGNSA. The CDR3 has 15 amino acids. The CDR3 nucleotides read TGTGCCAGCAGCTTAGGGGAAGCGGTTGGAAACACCATATATTTT. Its protein is CASSLGEAVGNTIYF.

This clone was seen a handful of times. The chain couples TRBV25-1 to TRBJ1-2; a possible D gene is TRBD1 (5 bases). This CDR3 contains 12 residues. Germline CDR1 is MGHDK and CDR2 is SYGVNS. V lost 8 bases and J 6 bases, leaving 13 bases between the germline ends. The CDR3 coding sequence is TGTGCCAGCCACTCGGGGGTTCATGGCTACACCTTC. As protein: CASHSGVHGYTF.

The rearrangement uses TRBV27 and TRBJ2-2; no firm D call. Trimming stripped 4 bases from V and 5 bases from J, with 20 bases between. The CDR3 extends over 17 amino acids. From germline, CDR1 is MNHEY and CDR2 SMNVEV (reference sequence). CDR3 residues: CASSSSLGPSRTGELFF. The CDR3 nucleotides read TGTGCCAGCAGTTCATCCCTGGGCCCAAGCCGAACCGGGGAGCTGTTTTTT.

This CDR3 reads CASSLYPDTEFSNQPQHF. The CDR3 DNA follows: TGCGCCAGCAGCCTTTACCCTGACACAGAATTTAGCAATCAGCCCCAGCATTTT. The genes are TRBV4-1 and TRBJ1-5; D uncertain. Germline CDR1 reads MGHRA; CDR2 reads YSYEKL. The CDR3 has 18 amino acids. V lost 4 bases, J lost 0 bases, and 19 bases lay in between.

This clone was observed a handful of times. This chain joins TRBV7-6 and TRBJ1-1; a weak D match, TRBD1 (6 bases). This CDR3 region has 13 residues. Trimming cost V 6 bases and J 3 bases, with 11 bases left between them. The germline CDR1 and CDR2 sequences are SGHVS and FNYEAQ. CDR3: CASSRGGDTEAFF. CDR3 DNA sequence: TGTGCCAGCAGTAGGGGGGGTGACACTGAAGCTTTCTTT. The full variable domain, rest sourced from reference TRBV7-6 and TRBJ1-1, is GAGVSQSPRYKVTKRGQDVALRCDPISGHVSLYWYRQALGQGPEFLTYFNYEAQQDKSGLPNDRFSAERPEGSISTLTIQRTEQRDSAMYRCASSRGGDTEAFFGQGTRLTVV.

This chain uses TRBV6-5 with TRBJ2-7; tentative D call: TRBD1 (5 bases). Trimming stripped 5 bases from V and 6 bases from J, with 8 bases between. This CDR3 is built from 11 residues. Looked up from germline, CDR1 is MNHEY and CDR2 is SVGAGI. The CDR3 sequence is CASSTGGEQYF. The CDR3 DNA follows: TGTGCCAGCAGTACAGGTGGCGAGCAGTACTTC.

V usage is TRBV11-1 and J usage is TRBJ2-7, with TRBD1 matching over 12 bases. There are 15 residues in the CDR3. J lost 3 bases, V lost 5 bases, and 5 bases had no gene match. CDR1 is SGHAT, CDR2 FQDESV, per germline (reference sequence). The CDR3 protein is CASSLGTGGGYEQYF. The CDR3, as DNA: TGTGCCAGCAGCCTAGGGACAGGGGGCGGCTACGAGCAGTACTTC.

The chain joins TRBV6-4 to TRBJ2-1, with TRBD1 matching over 7 bases. CDR3 length: 16 residues. From germline, CDR1 is MRHNA and CDR2 SNTAGT. V trimming: 3 bases; J trimming: 4 bases; junction bases outside the gene matches: 9. The CDR3 reads CASSEAPGDRYNEQFF. CDR3 DNA sequence: TGTGCCAGCAGTGAGGCCCCCGGGGACAGATACAATGAGCAGTTCTTC.

The rearrangement uses TRBV9 and TRBJ1-2; 12 positions agree with TRBD1. Trimming took 7 bases from V and 8 from J; bases not matched to a gene: 12. The CDR3 spans 15 residues. The V gene's germline CDR1 is SGDLS and CDR2 YYNGEE. This chain's CDR3 is CASHVGGQGAEGYTF. The CDR3 DNA sequence: TGTGCCAGCCACGTAGGGGGACAGGGGGCGGAAGGCTACACCTTC.

The genes are TRBV7-2 and TRBJ1-2; D gene uncertain. The CDR3 totals 15 residues. Germline V gene data show CDR1 as SGHTA and CDR2 as FQGNSA. V was clipped by 6 bases and J by 8 bases, with 22 bases between them. The CDR3 sequence is CASSPTFLSPGGYTF. CDR3 in DNA: TGTGCCAGCAGTCCTACTTTTCTTTCTCCGGGAGGCTACACCTTC. Based on the CDR3 plus reference TRBV7-2 and TRBJ1-2, the full variable domain is GAGVSQSPSNKVTEKGKDVELRCDPISGHTALYWYRQSLGQGLEFLIYFQGNSAPDKSGLPSDRFSAERTGGSVSTLTIQRTQQEDSAVYLCASSPTFLSPGGYTFGSGTRLTVV.

The chain uses TRBV5-4 and TRBJ2-7; possibly TRBD1 for D (6 bases). From germline, CDR1 is SGHNT and CDR2 YYREEE (reference sequence). The CDR3 spans 13 residues. V was trimmed by 4 bases and J by 1 base, leaving 9 bases between them. The CDR3 loop reads CASSRDISYEQYF. CDR3 DNA: TGTGCCAGCAGCCGGGACATTTCCTACGAGCAGTACTTC.

The rearrangement uses TRBV27 and TRBJ2-6; no firm D call. The CDR3 consists of 18 residues. Trimming stripped 6 bases from V and 0 bases from J, with 18 bases between. Germline loops: CDR1 MNHEY, CDR2 SMNVEV (reference sequence). As DNA, the CDR3 is TGTGCCAGCAGCCTATCAACAGTCCCAACCTCTGGGGCCAACGTCCTGACTTTC. This sequence encodes CASSLSTVPTSGANVLTF.

The J gene is TRBJ2-1, the V gene TRBV27; the D is unclear. In germline, CDR1 is MNHEY, CDR2 SMNVEV (reference sequence). The CDR3 runs to 12 residues. Trimming took off 6 bases at V and 4 bases at J, with 7 bases between the two ends. This CDR3 reads CASRNLYNEQFF. The CDR3 DNA reads as TGTGCCAGCAGAAACTTGTACAATGAGCAGTTCTTC.

The chain is built from TRBV9 and TRBJ1-2, with unresolved D. The CDR3 runs to 12 residues. V lost 0 bases to trimming and J lost 5 bases, with 5 bases between them. In germline, CDR1 is SGDLS, CDR2 YYNGEE. The CDR3 DNA sequence: TGTGCCAGCAGCGTAGATGGGTATGGCTACACCTTC. Translated, it gives CASSVDGYGYTF.

The V and J genes are TRBV15 and TRBJ2-3, with D hard to call. The CDR3 is 13 amino acids. Per germline, CDR1 LNHNV and CDR2 YYDKDF (reference sequence). The V and J ends lost 1 base and 4 bases respectively, with 6 bases between them. CDR3 nucleotide sequence: TGTGCCACCAGCAGAGTCCGGGCAGATACGCAGTATTTT. The encoded protein is CATSRVRADTQYF.

This clone was counted many times. The genes are TRBV5-1 and TRBJ2-3; 10 nucleotides agree with TRBD2. Trimming removed 4 bases from V and 3 bases from J; junction bases left unmatched: 14. The CDR3 is 18 amino acids. The germline gives CDR1 SGHRS, CDR2 YFSETQ. This CDR3 is CASSPDGLAVGRTDTQYF. CDR3 coding DNA: TGCGCCAGCAGCCCCGACGGACTAGCGGTAGGAAGGACAGATACGCAGTATTTT.

The V gene is TRBV27, the J gene TRBJ1-5; D ambiguous. Germline V gene data show CDR1 as MNHEY and CDR2 as SMNVEV (reference sequence). Trimming left V 1 base short and J 0 bases short, with 13 bases between. CDR3 length equals 17 residues. DNA for the CDR3: TGTGCCAGCAGTTTATGGGCAGACCAAGGTAGCAATCAGCCCCAGCATTTT. It encodes CASSLWADQGSNQPQHF.

This clone was counted a single time. V usage is TRBV6-1 and J usage is TRBJ1-5; no definite D call. The CDR3 covers 13 residues. Per the germline V gene, CDR1 is MNHNS and CDR2 is SASEGT. V lost 7 bases to trimming and J lost 4 bases, with 11 bases between them. CDR3 in DNA: TGTGCCAGCACTAACGGGCCGAATCAGCCCCAGCATTTT. Its protein is CASTNGPNQPQHF.

This clone appeared a few times. Written as DNA, the CDR3 is TGTGCCAGCAGTGATGACCCCGGGAACTATGGCTACACCTTC. Residues: CASSDDPGNYGYTF. The chain couples TRBV2 to TRBJ1-2; D gene ambiguous. Germline-derived CDR1 and CDR2 are SNHLY and FYNNEI. V lost 3 bases and J 2 bases, leaving 10 bases between the germline ends. This CDR3 region has 14 residues.

The chain recombines TRBV12-1 with TRBJ2-1; TRBD1, the D gene given by the table, was not confirmed from the DNA. TRBV12-1 is termed a pseudogene. CDR3 length: 18 amino acids. The CDR3 loop reads CASSFQPEPGQAYNEQFF. In DNA, the CDR3 is TGTGCCAGCAGCTTTCAACCCGAGCCGGGACAGGCATACAATGAGCAGTTCTTC.

This clone showed up just a few times. The V and J genes are TRBV5-6 and TRBJ1-1; no definite D call. CDR1 is SGHDT and CDR2 is YYEEEE in the germline V gene. The CDR3 runs to 12 residues. V lost 1 base and J lost 7, with 8 bases in between. DNA of the CDR3: TGTGCCAGCAGCTTGCGTGGCCTTGAAGCTTTCTTT. Encoded protein: CASSLRGLEAFF. The full variable domain, completed using reference TRBV5-6 and TRBJ1-1, is DAGVTQSPTHLIKTRGQQVTLRCSPKSGHDTVSWYQQALGQGPQFIFQYYEEEERQRGNFPDRFSGHQFPNYSSELNVNALLLGDSALYLCASSLRGLEAFFGQGTRLTVV.

V is TRBV11-1 and J is TRBJ2-7; D is ambiguous. V lost 1 base, J lost 2 bases, and 12 bases lay in between. Germline assignment: CDR1 SGHAT and CDR2 FQDESV (reference sequence). The CDR3 loop spans 15 amino acids. As DNA, the CDR3 is TGTGCCAGCAGCTTAGAGGCGATTTCCACCTACGAGCAGTACTTC. This sequence encodes CASSLEAISTYEQYF.

The chain employs TRBV5-1 and TRBJ2-7; the match to TRBD1 covers 9 bases. Trimming removed 4 bases from V and 5 bases from J; junction bases left unmatched: 10. The CDR3 is 15 residues long. Germline V gene sequence: CDR1 SGHRS, CDR2 YFSETQ. This CDR3 is CASSPHDRGFDEQYF. The CDR3 DNA sequence: TGCGCCAGCAGCCCTCACGACAGGGGGTTCGACGAGCAGTACTTC. Full variable domain (rest looked up from reference TRBV5-1 and TRBJ2-7): KAGVTQTPRYLIKTRGQQVTLSCSPISGHRSVSWYQQTPGQGLQFLFEYFSETQRNKGNFPGRFSGRQFSNSRSEMNVSTLELGDSALYLCASSPHDRGFDEQYFGPGTRLTVT.

The V gene is TRBV2, the J gene TRBJ1-6; TRBD1 might be the D (5 bases). Germline loops: CDR1 SNHLY, CDR2 FYNNEI. The V end lost 5 bases, the J end lost 0 bases, and 11 bases lay between the germline ends. CDR3 size: 16 residues. CDR3 nucleotides: TGTGCCAGCAGTCTACAGGAGCCCTCCTATAATTCACCCCTCCACTTT. As protein: CASSLQEPSYNSPLHF.

This chain joins TRBV4-3 and TRBJ2-3; 14 bases fit TRBD2. From germline, CDR1 is LGHNA and CDR2 YSLEER. This CDR3 spans 16 amino acids. V lost 4 bases and J lost 3; bases outside the gene matches: 3. The CDR3 here is CASSPTSGGATDTQYF. In nucleotides, the CDR3 is TGCGCCAGCAGCCCGACTAGCGGGGGGGCAACAGATACGCAGTATTTT.

This chain uses TRBV5-1 with TRBJ2-1, with TRBD1 matching over 7 bases. The CDR3 has 12 residues. The V gene end was trimmed by 2 bases and the J gene end by 9 bases; junction bases not matched to a gene: 2. The germline V gene has CDR1 SGHRS and CDR2 YFSETQ. The CDR3 nucleotides read TGCGCCAGCAGCTTAGGGGGCCGTGAGCAGTTCTTC. This sequence encodes CASSLGGREQFF.

In DNA form, the CDR3 reads TGTGCCAGTCAGAGATCCTTTGGGGGGACGATCATCTATGGCTACACCTTC. Protein sequence: CASQRSFGGTIIYGYTF. The chain uses TRBV19 and TRBJ1-2, with D possibly being TRBD1 (5 bases). The CDR3 is 17 residues long. Germline V gives CDR1 LNHDA, CDR2 SQIVND (reference sequence). The germline V and J ends were trimmed by 8 bases and 4 bases, with 26 bases remaining between them.

This clone showed up just a few times. The rearrangement uses TRBV7-9 and TRBJ2-1; 7 positions agree with TRBD1. This CDR3 has 15 amino acids. The V gene end was trimmed by 10 bases and the J gene end by 2 bases; junction bases not matched to a gene: 11. Germline CDR1 is SEHNR and CDR2 is FQNEAQ (reference sequence). The CDR3 coding sequence is TGTGCCACCACGAATTTAGGGGGCGCCTACAATGAGCAGTTCTTC. It yields the protein CATTNLGGAYNEQFF.

The chain links TRBV10-3 to TRBJ1-1, with D hard to call. CDR3 size: 15 residues. V lost 4 bases, J lost 0 bases, and 12 bases lay in between. The germline gives CDR1 ENHRY, CDR2 SYGVKD. CDR3 nucleotide sequence: TGTGCCATCAGTGCGCGTGCGGAGGTGAACACTGAAGCTTTCTTT. It codes for CAISARAEVNTEAFF.